The 9 T cell receptor beta chains below were found in one sample sequenced in a study of blood T cell repertoires in COVID-19. Produced via immunoSEQ multiplex PCR; TCRdb's table is partial and in-frame only. The data hold roughly 200,000 clones, with 70% to 90% observed a single time. The specimen was peripheral blood. The receptors come from a man between 60 and 70 years old with active or convalescent COVID-19.

J is TRBJ1-1 and V is TRBV10-2, with D possibly TRBD1 on 6 matching bases. The ends were cut back, 6 bases at V and 11 bases at J, with 19 bases in the middle. This CDR3 is 13 amino acids long. Germline V lookup: CDR1 WSHSY, CDR2 SAAADI. The CDR3 here is CASRTREGGAAFF. For the CDR3, the DNA is TGCGCCAGCAGAACAAGGGAGGGGGGCGCGGCTTTCTTT.

The V and J genes are TRBV9 and TRBJ2-7; 10 bases are a match to TRBD1. CDR1 is SGDLS and CDR2 is YYNGEE in the germline V gene. After removal of 3 bases from V and 7 bases from J, the junction contained 7 bases not matched to a gene. The CDR3 is made up of 14 amino acids. The CDR3 DNA is TGTGCCAGCAGCGCTGGGACAGGGGCTGGAGAGCAGTACTTC. Residues: CASSAGTGAGEQYF.

This clone has more than one count but fewer than ten. CDR3 nucleotides: TGTGCCATCAGTCCTTCAACAGGGGAGGAGACCCAGTACTTC. It specifies CAISPSTGEETQYF. The V gene is TRBV10-3, the J gene TRBJ2-5, with TRBD1 matching over 7 bases. In germline, CDR1 is ENHRY, CDR2 SYGVKD. With V trimmed by 5 bases and J by 5 bases, 8 bases remained unmatched. The CDR3 covers 14 residues.

The CDR3 region is CASSLTAQETQYF. The CDR3 DNA reads TGTGCCAGCAGCTTGACAGCCCAAGAGACCCAGTACTTC. The chain couples TRBV5-4 to TRBJ2-5; D remains ambiguous. The germline V and J ends were trimmed by 1 base and 1 base, with 5 bases remaining between them. Germline V gene sequence: CDR1 SGHNT, CDR2 YYREEE (reference sequence). The CDR3 loop spans 13 amino acids.

This clone has just one count. The rearrangement uses TRBV5-1 and TRBJ2-3, with D possibly being TRBD2 (6 bases). The germline V and J ends were trimmed by 3 bases and 7 bases, with 21 bases remaining between them. Germline V gene sequence: CDR1 SGHRS, CDR2 YFSETQ. The CDR3 sequence is 16 residues long. The CDR3 DNA is TGCGCCAGCAGCTCCTCGGGACTGAGTATCGGAAATACGCAGTATTTT. This encodes CASSSSGLSIGNTQYF.

The rearrangement links TRBV5-1 to TRBJ2-1, with D perhaps matching TRBD2 (8 bases). This CDR3 has 16 residues. V lost 1 base, J lost 8 bases, and 19 bases lay in between. Germline CDR1 and CDR2: SGHRS and YFSETQ. CDR3 in DNA: TGCGCCAGCAGCTTGTTTAGGTCGGGGGGGACAGATGAGCAGTTCTTC. It codes for CASSLFRSGGTDEQFF.

J is TRBJ1-2 and V is TRBV4-1; D gene unclear. This CDR3 has 14 amino acids. The ends were cut back, 3 bases at V and 6 bases at J, with 14 bases in the middle. Germline CDR1 and CDR2: MGHRA and YSYEKL. CDR3 bases: TGCGCCAGCAGCCAGCCCGTTCAGAACAATGGCTACACCTTC. It codes for CASSQPVQNNGYTF.

The chain carries TRBV7-2 and TRBJ2-3, with D perhaps TRBD1 (6 bases). Trimming left V 2 bases short and J 0 bases short, with 6 bases between. Germline assignment: CDR1 SGHTA and CDR2 FQGNSA. This CDR3 comprises 14 residues. The CDR3 spells CASSLRGSTDTQYF. The CDR3 DNA is TGTGCCAGCAGCTTAAGGGGGAGCACAGATACGCAGTATTTT.

This chain links TRBV18 with TRBJ2-5, with TRBD1 matching over 8 bases. This CDR3 contains 15 residues. Germline CDR1 is KGHSH and CDR2 is LQKENI. J gave up 4 bases and V 6 bases, and 10 bases lay outside the gene matches. This CDR3 reads CASSLNQGAPETQYF. CDR3 nucleotides: TGTGCCAGCTCCCTGAACCAGGGGGCACCAGAGACCCAGTACTTC.